This note documents a single TCR beta chain sequence. Its antigen is as yet unknown. These data belong to a study of cytomegalovirus exposure and HLA in healthy donors. Study-level points and caveats: It was confirmed in vitro that a few of the CMV-associated chains were specific for CMV antigens. TCR beta chains numbering under 200 were designated cytomegalovirus-associated. In a later analysis, a missense DCLRE1C variant was linked to TCR beta V- and J-gene trimming.

Primers for the PCR totalled 60 Vbeta and 13 Jbeta. Using immunoSEQ multiplex PCR, the repertoire was profiled, and TCRdb retains in-frame clones only, with some absent. In the table there are 150,000 to 200,000 clones, around 84% of which are singletons. The source is a woman aged 18-29 years in good health and CMV-seronegative. Sequences were obtained from PBMCs.

The CDR3 sequence is CASRTGQSGGAFF. CDR3 coding DNA: TGTGCCAGCAGGACCGGACAGAGTGGGGGAGCTTTCTTT. The chain combines TRBV2 with TRBJ1-1; TRBD1 might be the D (6 bases). The CDR3 is 13 amino acids. The germline V gene encodes CDR1 SNHLY and CDR2 FYNNEI. V was shortened by 6 bases and J by 10 bases, with 18 bases between the two germline ends.